The 20 T cell receptor beta chains below were found in one sample sequenced in a study of molecular identifiers for immune sequencing clone quantification. TCRdb redid the calling of the PCR reads with MiXCR, one entry per CDR3 protein. The data contain about 500,000 distinct CDR3 sequences, around 21% of them seen just once; the ten biggest clones take up around 0.86%. The sequenced sample consisted of naive CD8+ T cells from blood, with Jurkat cell RNA spiked in. Stated subset: FACS-sorted CD8+CD4-CCR7+CD45RA+ naive T cells. These receptor sequences come from a human donor in good health. Some libraries in this study had Jurkat cell RNA spiked in.

The sample holds a few counts of this clonotype. The CDR3 DNA is TGTGCCAGCAGTACGCAGAAAGGAGGGGTACGCGCGAACACCGGGGAGCTGTTTTTT. Protein product: CASSTQKGGVRANTGELFF. V is TRBV12-3 or TRBV12-4 and J is TRBJ2-2; D is perhaps TRBD2 (6 bases). V shed 5 bases and J shed 0 bases, with 22 bases lying between them. The CDR3 is 19 amino acids.

This clonotype was observed a handful of times. The chain links TRBV20-1 to TRBJ1-1; possibly TRBD1 for D (5 bases). Trimming pared 0 bases from V and 5 bases from J, leaving 7 bases between. The CDR3 is made up of 12 amino acids. Germline V gene lookup returns CDR1 DFQATT and CDR2 SNEGSKA (reference sequence). In nucleotides, the CDR3 is TGCAGTGCTAGAGAGGGGACTACTGAAGCTTTCTTT. Protein sequence: CSAREGTTEAFF.

With regard to this clonotype: A much larger clone differs by one base, so this may be a read error. The chain carries TRBV30 and TRBJ2-7; 8 positions agree with TRBD1. With V trimmed by 5 bases and J by 9 bases, 18 bases remained unmatched. This CDR3 region has 15 residues. Germline CDR1 and CDR2: GTSNPN and SVGIG (reference sequence). The CDR3 nucleotides read TGTGCCTGGGACCCCTGGAGGACAGGGAGGAACGGGCAGTACTTC. Protein: CAWDPWRTGRNGQYF.

This clonotype was seen at least ten times. The V call is TRBV12-3 or TRBV12-4, the J call TRBJ2-3; D remains ambiguous. This CDR3 contains 14 residues. V was trimmed by 2 bases and J by 0 bases, leaving 6 bases between them. This chain's CDR3 is CASSLSGSTDTQYF. CDR3 nucleotides: TGTGCCAGCAGTTTATCGGGTAGCACAGATACGCAGTATTTT.

This clonotype was seen more than once but under ten times. The chain combines TRBV7-8 with TRBJ1-1, with 8 nucleotides matching TRBD1. Germline loops: CDR1 SGHVS, CDR2 FQNEAQ. The junction had 7 bases not matched to a gene; V was cut back by 3 bases and J by 4 bases. The CDR3 consists of 15 residues. Written as DNA, the CDR3 is TGTGCCAGCAGCTTGGGTACAGGGGGTGGCACTGAAGCTTTCTTT. Protein product: CASSLGTGGGTEAFF.

This clonotype was counted many times. This chain links TRBV19 with TRBJ2-2; D remains unclear. The CDR3 extends over 15 amino acids. V was clipped by 3 bases and J by 4 bases, with 12 bases between them. The V gene's germline CDR1 is LNHDA and CDR2 SQIVND (reference sequence). The CDR3 sequence: CASSMSGRGTGELFF. CDR3 coding DNA: TGTGCCAGTAGTATGTCCGGAAGAGGCACCGGGGAGCTGTTTTTT.

Only a few counts were recorded for this clonotype. The rearrangement uses TRBV15 and TRBJ2-7, with 10 nucleotides matching TRBD2. The germline V gene has CDR1 LNHNV and CDR2 YYDKDF (reference sequence). The CDR3 is made up of 14 amino acids. The V and J ends lost 5 bases and 3 bases, in that order; junction bases with no gene match: 4. The CDR3 sequence is CATSGLAEVYEQYF. The DNA for the CDR3 is TGTGCCACCAGCGGACTAGCGGAGGTCTACGAGCAGTACTTC.

A word on this clonotype: This may be a read error: a much more frequent sequence differs by one nucleotide. The chain links TRBV7-9 to TRBJ2-5; D is uncertain. CDR3 size: 14 residues. In germline, CDR1 is SEHNR, CDR2 FQNEAQ (reference sequence). CDR3 protein: CAGSLEELLETQYF. CDR3 in DNA: TGTGCCGGCAGCTTAGAGGAGCTTTTGGAGACCCAGTACTTC.

The sample holds a few counts of this clonotype. This rearrangement joins TRBV7-2 to TRBJ2-1; unclear D gene. The CDR3 covers 15 residues. The V end lost 0 bases, the J end lost 0 bases, and 6 bases lay between the germline ends. The germline V gene has CDR1 SGHTA and CDR2 FQGNSA. As DNA, the CDR3 is TGTGCCAGCAGCTTAGCCTTGGGCTCCTACAATGAGCAGTTCTTC. Encoded protein: CASSLALGSYNEQFF.

This clonotype was observed a handful of times. The chain uses TRBV2 and TRBJ1-6; D is possibly TRBD1 (5 bases). CDR1 and CDR2 (germline): SNHLY, FYNNEI. This CDR3 comprises 15 residues. V lost 7 bases to trimming and J lost 4 bases, with 14 bases between them. The CDR3 nucleotides read TGTGCCAGCATGGGGGGTGAGAATTATAATTCACCCCTCCACTTT. Protein: CASMGGENYNSPLHF.

With regard to this clonotype: This may be a read error, as it is one base from a much larger clone. The chain joins TRBV7-2 to TRBJ2-7; a weak D match, TRBD1 (6 bases). Germline V gene lookup returns CDR1 SGHTA and CDR2 FQGNSA. The CDR3 contains 15 residues. The V gene lost 5 bases and the J gene lost 2 bases, with 16 bases spanning the gap. Here the CDR3 reads CASSHHRDKAYEQYF. In DNA form, the CDR3 reads TGTGCCAGCAGCCACCACCGGGACAAAGCCTACGAGCAGTACTTC.

V and J are TRBV30 and TRBJ2-4; TRBD2 is a possible D gene (6 bases). Trimming removed 1 base at V and 0 bases at J, with 13 bases between. The length of the CDR3 is 16 residues. The germline V gene encodes CDR1 GTSNPN and CDR2 SVGIG (reference sequence). In DNA, the CDR3 is TGTGCCTGGAGTGGTGCGGGGACGCTAGCCAAAAACATTCAGTACTTC. This codes for CAWSGAGTLAKNIQYF. The full variable domain, rest sourced from reference TRBV30 and TRBJ2-4, is SQTIHQWPATLVQPVGSPLSLECTVEGTSNPNLYWYRQAAGRGLQLLFYSVGIGQISSEVPQNLSASRPQDRQFILSSKKLLLSDSGFYLCAWSGAGTLAKNIQYFGAGTRLSVL.

This clonotype came up a few times. One junction end disagrees with the germline gene, perhaps due to a read error. V is TRBV5-1 and J is TRBJ2-3, with TRBD1 identical over 8 bases. Looked up from germline, CDR1 is SGHRS and CDR2 is YFSETQ. The CDR3 runs to 18 residues. The CDR3 coding sequence is TGCGCCAGCAGCTTGGTGGTCGGTGCAGGGGGCTTCACAGGTACGCAGTATTTT. Residues: CASSLVVGAGGFTGTQYF.

The table lists this clonotype with a few counts. A read error may produce the germline difference seen at one junction end. The V and J genes are TRBV6-2 or TRBV6-3 and TRBJ1-1, with TRBD1 matching 8 bases. Germline-derived CDR1 and CDR2 are MNHEY and SVGEGT. This CDR3 is built from 14 residues. The CDR3 is CACNDRGSNTEAFF. The DNA of the CDR3 is TGTGCCTGCAACGACAGGGGATCGAACACGGAAGCTTTCTTT.

A remark on this clonotype: A much larger clone lies one base from this, so it may be a read error. This rearrangement joins TRBV7-9 to TRBJ2-7, with D perhaps matching TRBD2 (5 bases). Trimming removed 8 bases from V and 7 bases from J, with 15 bases in between. Per germline, CDR1 SEHNR and CDR2 FQNEAQ (reference sequence). The CDR3 runs 12 residues. CDR3 amino acids: CASGPSSGEQYF. For the CDR3, the DNA is TGTGCCAGCGGCCCTAGTTCGGGGGAGCAGTACTTC.

This clonotype turned up a few times. The chain is built from TRBV4-3 and TRBJ1-1; 8 bases agree with TRBD1. CDR3 size: 17 residues. Trimming removed 4 bases from V and 2 bases from J; junction bases left unmatched: 12. Germline CDR1 and CDR2: LGHNA and YSLEER. The CDR3 sequence is CASSPTIRQGPNTEAFF. The CDR3 DNA reads TGCGCCAGCAGCCCGACGATAAGACAGGGGCCAAACACTGAAGCTTTCTTT.

This clonotype was found many times. The genes are TRBV9 and TRBJ2-5; 9 positions agree with TRBD1. J gave up 4 bases and V 4 bases, and 11 bases lay outside the gene matches. CDR1 and CDR2 (germline): SGDLS, YYNGEE. CDR3 length: 16 amino acids. In DNA, the CDR3 is TGTGCCAGCAGCATAGGTGGGTGGGGACAGGGAGAGACCCAGTACTTC. Its protein is CASSIGGWGQGETQYF.

This clonotype was counted ten times or more. The chain combines TRBV30 with TRBJ2-7, with TRBD1 identical over 8 bases. The CDR3 is 14 amino acids. Trimming at V came to 2 bases and at J to 2 bases, leaving 5 bases not matched to a gene. CDR1 GTSNPN and CDR2 SVGIG come from the germline V gene (reference sequence). The CDR3 DNA reads TGTGCCTGGAGTATAGGACAGGGCACCTACGAGCAGTACTTC. It is translated as CAWSIGQGTYEQYF.

This clonotype has more than one count but fewer than ten. This rearrangement joins TRBV7-9 to TRBJ2-2; 10 bases map to TRBD1. V lost 5 bases to trimming and J lost 4 bases; unmatched junction nucleotides: 10. The CDR3 spans 17 residues. Germline-derived CDR1 and CDR2 are SEHNR and FQNEAQ (reference sequence). The CDR3 region has the DNA TGTGCCAGCAGCCTTCCGGGACAGGGGCCCGCCACCGGGGAGCTGTTTTTT. It specifies CASSLPGQGPATGELFF.

The chain is built from TRBV9 and TRBJ2-3; TRBD2 aligns across 8 bases. There are 14 residues in the CDR3. The germline gives CDR1 SGDLS, CDR2 YYNGEE. V trimming: 3 bases; J trimming: 4 bases; junction bases outside the gene matches: 4. CDR3 loop: CASSAGLGADTQYF. In DNA form, the CDR3 reads TGTGCCAGCAGCGCGGGACTAGGTGCAGATACGCAGTATTTT.